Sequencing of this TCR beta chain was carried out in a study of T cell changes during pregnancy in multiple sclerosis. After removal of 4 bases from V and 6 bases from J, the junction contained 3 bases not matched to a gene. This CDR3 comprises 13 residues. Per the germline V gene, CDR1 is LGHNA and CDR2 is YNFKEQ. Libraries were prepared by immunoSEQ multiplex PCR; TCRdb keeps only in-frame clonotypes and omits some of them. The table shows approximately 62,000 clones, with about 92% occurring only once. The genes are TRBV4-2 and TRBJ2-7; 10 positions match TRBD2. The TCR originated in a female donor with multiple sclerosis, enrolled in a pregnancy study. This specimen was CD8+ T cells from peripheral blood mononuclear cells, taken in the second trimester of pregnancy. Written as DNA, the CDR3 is TGTGCCAGCAGCCTGGGACTAGCGAGCGAGCAGTACTTC. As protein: CASSLGLASEQYF.